The clone carrying this T cell receptor (beta chain) was observed many times. These data come from a study of cytomegalovirus exposure and HLA in healthy donors. The study ran its PCR with 60 Vbeta and 13 Jbeta primers. Only in-frame clones appear in the TCRdb table, and some are missing; sequencing was by immunoSEQ multiplex PCR. The data hold about 150,000 clones, with roughly 70% observed a single time. The source is a young man in good health and CMV-seronegative. Sequences were obtained from PBMCs.

The CDR3 spells CAISESEDREEKLFF. For the CDR3, the DNA is TGTGCCATCAGTGAGTCTGAGGACAGAGAGGAAAAACTGTTTTTT. This rearrangement joins TRBV10-3 to TRBJ1-4; D might be TRBD1 (6 bases). With 0 bases removed from V and 8 bases from J, the gap between germline ends came to 13 bases. Germline lookup yields CDR1 ENHRY and CDR2 SYGVKD. The length of the CDR3 is 15 residues.